Following are 14 T cell receptor beta chains from one sample sequenced in a study of T cells after posttransplantation cyclophosphamide. Busulfan-fludarabine conditioning, marrow transplant, and cyclophosphamide on days +3 and +4 were administered. Some clones are missing from TCRdb's copy, which holds only in-frame ones; the method was immunoSEQ multiplex PCR. The data show about 7,600 clones, roughly 82% seen once. Material: CD4+ T cells sorted from blood, obtained 1162 days after allogeneic stem cell transplant with posttransplant cyclophosphamide. The receptors derive from a female patient aged 40 to 50 who received an allogeneic stem cell transplant from a related donor, was CMV-positive, and had no GVHD. The T cells may partly be graft donor cells.

The V call is TRBV4-2, the J call TRBJ2-1, with 7 nucleotides matching TRBD1. Germline V lookup: CDR1 LGHNA, CDR2 YNFKEQ. CDR3 length: 19 amino acids. V was clipped by 2 bases and J by 2 bases; unmatched bases: 15. The DNA of the CDR3 is TGTGCCAGCAGCCAATCCCTAGGAACAAGGGGGCTCCCCTACAATGAGCAGTTCTTC. It codes for CASSQSLGTRGLPYNEQFF.

This clone was counted once. This chain joins TRBV29-1 and TRBJ1-2, with TRBD1 matching 7 bases. With V trimmed by 3 bases and J by 6 bases, 7 bases remained unmatched. CDR3 length: 13 residues. Germline V gene lookup returns CDR1 SQVTM and CDR2 ANQGSEA. DNA for the CDR3: TGCAGCGTTGACAGACAGGGTTTGGATGGCTACACCTTC. This translates into CSVDRQGLDGYTF.

In DNA, the CDR3 is TGCGCCAGCAGCGGCGGACTATACAATGAGCAGTTCTTC. This gives the protein CASSGGLYNEQFF. This chain uses TRBV5-1 with TRBJ2-1, with TRBD2 as a possible D gene (6 bases). The V and J ends lost 4 bases and 4 bases respectively, with 9 bases between them. The germline gives CDR1 SGHRS, CDR2 YFSETQ. The CDR3 has 13 residues.

This chain joins TRBV10-3 and TRBJ1-2; D may be TRBD1 (6 bases). The V and J ends lost 5 bases and 3 bases respectively, with 10 bases between them. Germline CDR1 ENHRY, CDR2 SYGVKD. The CDR3 contains 13 residues. CDR3 sequence: CAISSPGDYGYTF. The CDR3 coding sequence is TGTGCCATCAGTTCCCCAGGGGACTATGGCTACACCTTC.

This clone came up a few times. The chain combines TRBV5-1 with TRBJ1-2; the match to TRBD1 covers 7 bases. CDR1 is SGHRS and CDR2 is YFSETQ in the germline V gene. Germline trimming cut 0 bases from V and 9 bases from J; bases unmatched to any gene: 5. This CDR3 is built from 13 residues. Written as DNA, the CDR3 is TGCGCCAGCAGCTTGGAGACAGGGAGGAGCTACACCTTC. Translating gives CASSLETGRSYTF.

The rearrangement joins TRBV19 to TRBJ1-5; TRBD1 agrees at 11 bases. Per germline, CDR1 LNHDA and CDR2 SQIVND (reference sequence). This CDR3 is 15 amino acids long. The J segment lost 6 bases and the V segment lost 5 bases, leaving 6 bases of the junction unmatched. The DNA of the CDR3 is TGTGCCAGTAGTCCGGACAGGGGGCTAGGTCAGCCCCAGCATTTT. Protein product: CASSPDRGLGQPQHF.

The chain couples TRBV7-2 to TRBJ2-3, with D perhaps matching TRBD2 (6 bases). Germline V lookup: CDR1 SGHTA, CDR2 FQGNSA. The CDR3 length is 13 residues. The V end was cut by 1 base, the J end by 9 bases, with 11 bases between. For the CDR3, the DNA is TGTGCCAGCAGCTTAGGCCTAGCGAAAACGCAGTATTTT. This encodes CASSLGLAKTQYF. Combining the CDR3 with reference TRBV7-2 and TRBJ2-3 gives the whole variable domain GAGVSQSPSNKVTEKGKDVELRCDPISGHTALYWYRQSLGQGLEFLIYFQGNSAPDKSGLPSDRFSAERTGGSVSTLTIQRTQQEDSAVYLCASSLGLAKTQYFGPGTRLTVL.

The chain uses TRBV6-1 and TRBJ1-2, with 8 bases identical to TRBD1. Trimming removed 4 bases from V and 8 bases from J; junction bases left unmatched: 12. The CDR3 extends over 15 amino acids. CDR1 and CDR2 (germline): MNHNS, SASEGT. The DNA for the CDR3 is TGTGCCAGCAGTGCCTCCCGGGACAGGTACCGCGGCTACACCTTC. It is translated as CASSASRDRYRGYTF.

This clone was observed a handful of times. The chain is built from TRBV5-8 and TRBJ2-2, with 8 bases identical to TRBD1. Germline V gene sequence: CDR1 SGHTS, CDR2 YDEGEE. The junction had 8 bases not matched to a gene; V was cut back by 4 bases and J by 6 bases. This CDR3 has 15 amino acids. This CDR3 reads CASSLGQGGAGELFF. The CDR3 nucleotides read TGTGCCAGCAGCCTAGGACAGGGCGGTGCCGGGGAGCTGTTTTTT.

This chain links TRBV13 with TRBJ1-6; D might be TRBD1 (5 bases). Germline V gene lookup returns CDR1 PRHDT and CDR2 FYEKMQ (reference sequence). Trimming took off 0 bases at V and 8 bases at J, with 8 bases between the two ends. The length of the CDR3 is 14 residues. The CDR3 spells CASSLGDRDSPLHF. The CDR3 bases are TGTGCCAGCAGCTTAGGCGACAGAGATTCACCCCTCCACTTT.

The chain combines TRBV28 with TRBJ2-7; 9 bases agree with TRBD1. This CDR3 is built from 14 residues. The V and J ends lost 3 bases and 6 bases, in that order; junction bases with no gene match: 6. Germline values: CDR1 MDHEN, CDR2 SYDVKM. This chain's CDR3 is CASSFLDRGCEQYF. In DNA form, the CDR3 reads TGTGCCAGCAGTTTCTTAGACAGGGGGTGCGAGCAGTACTTC.

The chain recombines TRBV25-1 with TRBJ1-5; 10 nucleotides agree with TRBD1. CDR3 length: 15 amino acids. In germline, CDR1 is MGHDK, CDR2 SYGVNS. J was trimmed by 2 bases and V by 6 bases; bases with no gene match: 4. The CDR3 spells CASSGTGVGNQPQHF. CDR3 DNA: TGTGCCAGCAGCGGGACAGGGGTCGGCAATCAGCCCCAGCATTTT.

This clone was seen more than once but under ten times. The chain links TRBV19 to TRBJ1-1; TRBD1 agrees at 11 bases. The trim removed 5 bases at V and 11 bases at J, leaving 7 bases unmatched. Germline CDR1 and CDR2: LNHDA and SQIVND (reference sequence). The CDR3 is 13 amino acids. The CDR3 reads CASSFGQGAAAFF. CDR3 bases: TGTGCCAGTAGTTTCGGACAGGGGGCTGCGGCTTTCTTT.

The gene calls are TRBV4-1 and TRBJ2-7, with 7 nucleotides matching TRBD1. Germline CDR1 is MGHRA and CDR2 is YSYEKL. This CDR3 contains 14 residues. After removal of 3 bases from V and 1 base from J, the junction contained 3 bases not matched to a gene. The CDR3 DNA sequence: TGCGCCAGCAGCCATGACAGGGAATCCTACGAGCAGTACTTC. Protein: CASSHDRESYEQYF.